These T cell receptor beta chains were read from a single sample in a study of T cell responses to AZD1222 COVID-19 vaccine. Sequenced by immunoSEQ multiplex PCR; TCRdb stores in-frame clones only, minus some. The sample contains roughly 130,000 clones, over 85% of which appear only once. The sequencing here drew on peripheral blood, taken on day 0 of AZD1222 vaccination. These receptors were collected from an adult in good health. Each CDR3 is given with its conserved first and last residue. The D gene is left open where the match is weak. Clone size is given for some rows only: seen once, a few or many times, or a class if the clone is expanded.

d_call	v_call	j_call	clone_size	cdr3_aa	cdr3_nt
NA	TRBV5-4	TRBJ1-5	NA	CASSSDGLLGPQHF	TGTGCCAGCAGCTCGGACGGTCTCTTAGGGCCCCAGCATTTT
NA	TRBV9	TRBJ2-7	once	CASSVEDTRVYEQYF	TGTGCCAGCAGCGTAGAGGACACGAGGGTCTACGAGCAGTACTTC
NA	TRBV27	TRBJ2-2	NA	CASSLWRGGQGINTGELFF	TGTGCCAGCAGTTTATGGCGTGGGGGTCAGGGAATTAACACCGGGGAGCTGTTTTTT
NA	TRBV7-9	TRBJ1-5	NA	CASSRDDQPQHF	TGTGCCAGCAGCCGGGATGATCAGCCCCAGCATTTT
NA	TRBV19	TRBJ2-2	NA	CASSPPQELYGFGELFF	TGTGCCAGTAGTCCCCCCCAGGAGCTTTATGGATTCGGGGAGCTGTTTTTT
NA	TRBV11-3	TRBJ1-2	NA	CASSLRDFYGYTF	TGTGCCAGCAGCTTACGGGATTTCTATGGCTACACCTTC
NA	TRBV7-2	TRBJ2-7	NA	CASSQISTAYEQYF	TGTGCCAGCAGTCAAATCTCGACAGCCTACGAGCAGTACTTC
NA	TRBV5-5	TRBJ2-7	NA	CASSTRDFGSYEQYF	TGTGCCAGCAGCACCCGGGACTTTGGCTCCTACGAGCAGTACTTC
NA	TRBV10-3	TRBJ1-1	NA	CAISVRSQNTEAFF	TGTGCCATCAGTGTCCGATCCCAAAACACTGAAGCTTTCTTT
NA	TRBV19	TRBJ1-2	NA	CASSTGDRPGYTF	TGTGCCAGTAGTACAGGCGATCGACCCGGCTACACCTTC
TRBD2	TRBV3-1/TRBV3-2	TRBJ2-7	NA	CASSQDVSGSSYEQYF	TGTGCCAGCAGCCAAGATGTAAGCGGGAGTTCCTACGAGCAGTACTTC
NA	TRBV27	TRBJ2-3	many	CASSLSGTQYF	TGTGCCAGCAGTTTATCGGGTACGCAGTATTTT
NA	TRBV18	TRBJ1-1	NA	CASSPFEGQGTEAFF	TGTGCCAGCTCACCTTTCGAGGGGCAGGGAACTGAAGCTTTCTTT
NA	TRBV7-8	TRBJ2-4	NA	CASSSTGAKNIQYF	TGTGCCAGCAGCTCCACAGGGGCCAAAAACATTCAGTACTTC